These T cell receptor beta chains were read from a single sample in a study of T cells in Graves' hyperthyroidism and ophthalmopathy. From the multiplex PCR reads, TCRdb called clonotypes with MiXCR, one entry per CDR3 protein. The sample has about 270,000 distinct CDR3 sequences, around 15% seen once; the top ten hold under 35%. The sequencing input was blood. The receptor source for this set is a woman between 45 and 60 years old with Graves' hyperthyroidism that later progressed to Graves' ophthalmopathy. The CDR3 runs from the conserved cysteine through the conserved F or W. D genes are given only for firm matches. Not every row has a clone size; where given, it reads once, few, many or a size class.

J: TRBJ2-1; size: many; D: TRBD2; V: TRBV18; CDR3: CASSPPIKREIEQFF
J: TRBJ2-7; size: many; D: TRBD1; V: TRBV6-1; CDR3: CASSVGQGSYEQYF
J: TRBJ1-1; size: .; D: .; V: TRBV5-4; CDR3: CASSLAQAQNTEAFF
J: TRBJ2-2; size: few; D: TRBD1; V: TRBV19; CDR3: CASKQGAGELFF
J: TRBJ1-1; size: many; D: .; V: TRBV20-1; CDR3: CSAPMGGVNTEAFF
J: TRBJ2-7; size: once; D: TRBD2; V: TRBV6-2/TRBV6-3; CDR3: CASSPLPLAGSSYEQYF
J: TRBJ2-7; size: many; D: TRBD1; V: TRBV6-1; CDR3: CASRPDRAPRDYEQYF
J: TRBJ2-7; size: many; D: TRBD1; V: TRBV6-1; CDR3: CASIKQGATYEQYF
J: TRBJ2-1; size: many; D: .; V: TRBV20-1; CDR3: CSAPRLPYNEQFF
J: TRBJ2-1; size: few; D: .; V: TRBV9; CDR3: CASSTRLVSGSYNEQFF
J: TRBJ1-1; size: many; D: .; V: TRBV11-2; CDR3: CASSLDPSVNTEAFF
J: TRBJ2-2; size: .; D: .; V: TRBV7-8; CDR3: CASSLDRASTGELFF
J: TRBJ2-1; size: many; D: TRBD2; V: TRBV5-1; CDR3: CASSFLTSGNYNEQFF
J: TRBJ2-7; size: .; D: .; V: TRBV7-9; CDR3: CASSAHPTEGRTYEQYF
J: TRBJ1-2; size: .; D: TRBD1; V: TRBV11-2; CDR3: CASSLPPQGAGGYTF
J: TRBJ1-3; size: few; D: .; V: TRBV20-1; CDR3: CSAREGSRGNTIYF
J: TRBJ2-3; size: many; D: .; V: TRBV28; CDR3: CASSSPGVGADTQYF
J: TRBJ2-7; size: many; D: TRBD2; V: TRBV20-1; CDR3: CSAGAGPSYEQYF
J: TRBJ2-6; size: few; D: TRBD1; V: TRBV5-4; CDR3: CASNLQGAGANVLTF
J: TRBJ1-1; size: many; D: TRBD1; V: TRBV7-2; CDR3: CASSLPGQGANTEAFF
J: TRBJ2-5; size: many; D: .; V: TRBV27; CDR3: CASSLWGATQETQYF
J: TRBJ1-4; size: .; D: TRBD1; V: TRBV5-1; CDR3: CASSKGQGGNEKLFF
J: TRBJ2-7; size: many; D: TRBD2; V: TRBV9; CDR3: CASSHLGGSPYEQYF
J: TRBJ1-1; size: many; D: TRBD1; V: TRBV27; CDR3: CATSDRENTEAFF
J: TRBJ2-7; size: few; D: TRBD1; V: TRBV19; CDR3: CASSMDRGSYEQYF
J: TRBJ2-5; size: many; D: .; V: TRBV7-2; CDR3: CASSLEQAEETQYF